This T cell receptor beta chain was observed in a study of early T cells in non-severe SARS-CoV-2 infection. This clonotype was detected a few times. Unique molecular identifier tags were affixed to discrete cDNA molecules. TCRdb re-called the 5' RACE reads through MiXCR, storing one row per CDR3 protein. Of about 71,000 distinct CDR3 sequences listed, roughly 12% are singletons. CDR3 size: 14 residues. Germline loops: CDR1 SNHLY, CDR2 FYNNEI. V was cut by 8 bases and J by 3 bases, with 15 bases left in between. Source: whole blood, taken at baseline. V gene TRBV2 combines with J gene TRBJ2-3, with a weak D call TRBD1 (6 bases). The receptor's source is an adult who was a healthcare worker with PCR-confirmed SARS-CoV-2 infection or an uninfected control (not recorded which). Here the CDR3 reads CASGNRVRTDTQYF. The CDR3 nucleotides read TGTGCCAGCGGAAACAGGGTGAGGACAGATACGCAGTATTTT.